This is a list of T cell receptor beta chains from one sample in a study of post-analysis software for immune sequencing data. Each CDR3 protein is one row after TCRdb ran MiXCR on the PCR reads. The profile shows hundreds of thousands of distinct CDR3 sequences, 55% to 60% of them singletons. Sequences were obtained from blood. The receptors derive from a girl aged 2-10 years with multiple sclerosis. CDR3s include the opening cysteine and the closing phenylalanine or tryptophan. The D gene is left open where the match is weak. For some rows the clone size is stated as once, few or many, or as a class when expanded; others skip it.

clone_size	v_call	d_call	j_call	cdr3_nt	cdr3_aa
.	TRBV4-3	TRBD1	TRBJ1-2	TGCGCCAGCAGCCAAGATGGACAGGGAAGAGGCTACACCTTC	CASSQDGQGRGYTF
.	TRBV11-2	.	TRBJ2-5	TGTGCCAGCAGCTTAGATGGGGCGGATCCGTACCAAGAGACCCAGTACTTC	CASSLDGADPYQETQYF
.	TRBV27	.	TRBJ2-1	TGTGCCAGCAGTCCTAGAACGGGGGCCTACAATGAGCAGTTCTTC	CASSPRTGAYNEQFF
.	TRBV21-1	.	TRBJ2-7	TGTGCCAGCAGCAGAAGCTCAGGGAAAAAGGCCCAGTACTTC	CASSRSSGKKAQYF
once	TRBV6-2/TRBV6-3	TRBD2	TRBJ2-3	TGTGCCAGCAGACGGATCTCTAGCGGCTATGGAGATACGCAGTATTTT	CASRRISSGYGDTQYF
.	TRBV10-3	TRBD2	TRBJ2-3	TGTGCCATCAGTCCTGGACTAGCGGGAGTTGCAGATACGCAGTATTTT	CAISPGLAGVADTQYF
.	TRBV7-9	.	TRBJ2-5	TGTGCCAGCAGACCCTTCGGCGGGGATGAGACCCAGTACTTC	CASRPFGGDETQYF
once	TRBV18	TRBD1	TRBJ1-5	TGTGCCAGCTCATCCGACAGGGAAGTGGATAGCAATCAGCCCCAGCATTTT	CASSSDREVDSNQPQHF
.	TRBV20-1	.	TRBJ1-2	TGCAGTGCATCCCATCCCCAGGTTTTGAGGGGCTACACCTTC	CSASHPQVLRGYTF
.	TRBV2	TRBD1	TRBJ2-3	TGTGCCAGCACGAAGGACAGGGCGGCAGATACGCAGTATTTT	CASTKDRAADTQYF
.	TRBV25-1	.	TRBJ1-1	TGTGCCAGCAGTGACTCGGAGGGCAGCCCTACCTCATATGAAGCTTTCTTT	CASSDSEGSPTSYEAFF
.	TRBV5-1	.	TRBJ2-7	TGCGCCAGCAGCTTGGCGGGCGCCGGATCCTTTAAGGAGCAGTACTTC	CASSLAGAGSFKEQYF
.	TRBV5-1	TRBD1	TRBJ1-2	TGCGCCAGCAGCTTTGGGGACAGGATCGGCTACACCTTC	CASSFGDRIGYTF
few	TRBV29-1	.	TRBJ2-3	TGCAGCGTTCGTACGGGATTGGACACAGATACGCAGTATTTT	CSVRTGLDTDTQYF
.	TRBV5-1	.	TRBJ2-1	TGCGCCAGCAGCTGGTTTGCCGGCAAGGGGGGCTCCTACAATGAGCAGTTCTTC	CASSWFAGKGGSYNEQFF
few	TRBV29-1	.	TRBJ2-3	TGCAGCGTTGAAAAGGGGACCAGGGATACGCAGTATTTT	CSVEKGTRDTQYF
.	TRBV20-1	TRBD2	TRBJ2-5	TGCAGTGCTAGAGATTGGACTAGCGGGTCTGGGGGGGAGACCCAGTACTTC	CSARDWTSGSGGETQYF
few	TRBV29-1	.	TRBJ2-7	TGCAGCGTTGAAGTAGAGGGGCTCTACGAGCAGTACTTC	CSVEVEGLYEQYF
.	TRBV11-2	.	TRBJ2-1	TGTGCCAGCAGCTTTCAGCGGGCATACAATGAGCAGTTCTTC	CASSFQRAYNEQFF
.	TRBV6-1	TRBD2	TRBJ2-3	TGTGCCAGCAGTGAACCAGCGGGGGGAGCAGATACGCAGTATTTT	CASSEPAGGADTQYF
.	TRBV10-3	.	TRBJ2-1	TGTGCCACGGAGCGCGGACGCCCTCCGGCCAATGAGCAGTTCTTC	CATERGRPPANEQFF
.	TRBV10-3	TRBD1	TRBJ1-2	TGTGCCATCAGTGAGTTGGAGGGACAGACTAAGTATGGCTACACCTTC	CAISELEGQTKYGYTF
.	TRBV6-1	TRBD1	TRBJ2-1	TGTGCCAGCAGTCCAACTGACAGGGGGCGGAATGAGCAGTTCTTC	CASSPTDRGRNEQFF
.	TRBV6-1	.	TRBJ1-2	TGTGCCAGCAGTGAAGGCGTTTCGGGTGGCTACACCTTC	CASSEGVSGGYTF
.	TRBV15	TRBD2	TRBJ2-1	TGTGCCACCAGCAGAGGTCCGGGGGGCTCCTACAATGAGCAGTTCTTC	CATSRGPGGSYNEQFF
.	TRBV9	.	TRBJ2-7	TGTGCCAGCAGCCCTGGAGGGGGCGGGGCCTACGAGCAGTACTTC	CASSPGGGGAYEQYF
.	TRBV18	TRBD1	TRBJ1-1	TGTGCCAGCTCACCAATCCCTACCCCCTACCCGGGACAGGCCGAGGTGAGGAACACTGAAGCTTTCTTT	CASSPIPTPYPGQAEVRNTEAFF
.	TRBV2	TRBD2	TRBJ2-3	TGTGCCAGCACGGGACTAGCGGGACCGAATACGCAGTATTTT	CASTGLAGPNTQYF